The text below deals with one T cell receptor (beta chain). Antigen unknown. Using immunoSEQ multiplex PCR, the repertoire was profiled, and TCRdb retains in-frame clones only, with some absent. The repertoire holds some 1,900,000 clones, with about 95% as singletons. The data were taken from a study of shared clonotypes between healthy human individuals. Study-level points and caveats: Among donors, the sharing of clonotypes was expected to be influenced by sequencing depth.

As defined, naive CD8 cells were CD45RO-negative and positively selected for CCR7, with terminally differentiated effector memory CD45RA+ cells excluded. Donors, healthy HIV-negative adults, lacked recent acute infections or vaccinations. The sequenced material came from naive CD8+ T cells sorted from blood. The sequence was obtained from a man between 18 and 35 years old in good health.

CDR3 protein: CSVEVPDTQYF. The CDR3 DNA sequence: TGCAGCGTTGAGGTCCCAGATACGCAGTATTTT. The gene calls are TRBV29-1 and TRBJ2-3; no clear D. V lost 3 bases, J lost 4 bases, and 5 bases lay in between. This CDR3 contains 11 residues. CDR1 SQVTM and CDR2 ANQGSEA come from the germline V gene.